The 21 T cell receptor beta chains below all came from one sample that was sequenced in a study of human T cells and chemical hapten exposure. TCRdb re-called the RACE reads through MiXCR, storing one row per CDR3 protein. The sample has around 190,000 distinct CDR3 sequences, 20% to 25% seen once; the top ten hold 6.7%. Time point of the sample: patch test 1, 2 weeks after DPC sensitization. The treatment is: therapeutic diphenylcyclopropenone sensitization with weekly scalp DPC. This material consisted of whole blood, taken in connection with sensitization to the hapten diphenylcyclopropenone (DPC). The receptor source for this set is a woman aged 45-60 years with alopecia areata. Some clones in this sample may be carry-over from other donors' samples.

This clonotype was detected a few times. This chain joins TRBV2 and TRBJ2-7; a possible D gene is TRBD2 (5 bases). Germline V gene data show CDR1 as SNHLY and CDR2 as FYNNEI. Trimming left V 6 bases short and J 4 bases short, with 10 bases between. CDR3 length: 12 residues. CDR3 protein: CASRVGAYEQYF. As DNA, the CDR3 is TGTGCCAGCAGGGTGGGAGCTTACGAGCAGTACTTC.

V is TRBV6-1 and J is TRBJ2-5, with a weak D call TRBD2 (6 bases). Germline assignment: CDR1 MNHNS and CDR2 SASEGT. The V gene lost 1 base and the J gene lost 7 bases, with 16 bases spanning the gap. The CDR3 length is 15 residues. CDR3 region: CASSEVPVSSGTQYF. CDR3 DNA sequence: TGTGCCAGCAGTGAAGTCCCGGTCAGTAGCGGGACCCAGTACTTC.

This chain connects TRBV6-5 to TRBJ1-6; possibly TRBD1 for D (5 bases). V lost 0 bases and J lost 10, with 13 bases in between. The CDR3 has 15 residues. CDR1 is MNHEY and CDR2 is SVGAGI in the germline V gene. The CDR3 DNA is TGTGCCAGCAGTTACTCGGTCCCCCAGGGATCACCCCTCCACTTT. Amino acids: CASSYSVPQGSPLHF.

The gene calls are TRBV7-3 and TRBJ2-2, with D perhaps matching TRBD1 or TRBD2 (5 bases each). This CDR3 spans 15 amino acids. V was clipped by 5 bases and J by 8 bases, with 18 bases between them. Looked up from germline, CDR1 is SGHTA and CDR2 is FQGTGA. The DNA for the CDR3 is TGTGCCAGCAGCCCCCAAAAAACTAGGGGAGGGGAGCTGTTTTTT. It translates to CASSPQKTRGGELFF.

The V call is TRBV14, the J call TRBJ1-1; D remains ambiguous. Trimming pared 0 bases from V and 11 bases from J, leaving 10 bases between. The germline CDR1 and CDR2 sequences are SGHDN and FVKESK. CDR3 size: 12 residues. The CDR3 nucleotides are TGTGCCAGCAGCCAAGATAAGGATCCGGCTTTCTTT. Residues: CASSQDKDPAFF. The full variable domain, rest sourced from reference TRBV14 and TRBJ1-1, is EAGVTQFPSHSVIEKGQTVTLRCDPISGHDNLYWYRRVMGKEIKFLLHFVKESKQDESGMPNNRFLAERTGGTYSTLKVQPAELEDSGVYFCASSQDKDPAFFGQGTRLTVV.

This clonotype turned up a few times. The chain couples TRBV5-1 to TRBJ2-7; 11 bases are a match to TRBD2. V shed 6 bases, J shed 6 bases, and the junction held 11 bases outside the gene matches. Germline CDR1 is SGHRS and CDR2 is YFSETQ. The CDR3 spans 15 residues. CDR3 sequence (DNA): TGCGCCAGCATCGAACTAGCGGGAGAAGTGGGCGAGCAGTACTTC. It encodes CASIELAGEVGEQYF.

This clonotype was seen more than once but under ten times. V is TRBV20-1 and J is TRBJ2-7; a possible D gene is TRBD2 (5 bases). V lost 6 bases and J lost 5, with 11 bases in between. The V gene's germline CDR1 is DFQATT and CDR2 SNEGSKA (reference sequence). There are 11 residues in the CDR3. CDR3: CSALSANEQYF. CDR3 nucleotides: TGCAGTGCCCTTAGCGCCAACGAGCAGTACTTC.

The V call is TRBV5-5, the J call TRBJ2-1; the match to TRBD2 covers 10 bases. The J segment lost 7 bases and the V segment lost 0 bases, leaving 4 bases of the junction unmatched. Germline assignment: CDR1 SGHKS and CDR2 YYEKEE (reference sequence). The length of the CDR3 is 15 residues. CDR3 nucleotides: TGTGCCAGCAGCTTGGCGCTAGCGGGAGAGAATGAGCAGTTCTTC. It yields the protein CASSLALAGENEQFF. The variable domain in full, completed from reference TRBV5-5 and TRBJ2-1, reads DAGVTQSPTHLIKTRGQQVTLRCSPISGHKSVSWYQQVLGQGPQFIFQYYEKEERGRGNFPDRFSARQFPNYSSELNVNALLLGDSALYLCASSLALAGENEQFFGPGTRLTVL.

The chain is built from TRBV6-5 and TRBJ1-6, with D tentatively TRBD1 (5 bases). In germline, CDR1 is MNHEY, CDR2 SVGAGI. Trimming pared 10 bases from V and 7 bases from J, leaving 17 bases between. The CDR3 loop spans 14 amino acids. This CDR3 is CATKGQGWNSPLHF. The CDR3, as DNA: TGTGCCACCAAGGGGCAGGGTTGGAATTCACCCCTCCACTTT.

Note on this clonotype: Since a much larger clone is just one base distant, this may be a read error. The rearrangement joins TRBV29-1 to TRBJ1-1; the D is unclear. With 1 base removed from V and 6 bases from J, the gap between germline ends came to 9 bases. The V gene's germline CDR1 is SQVTM and CDR2 ANQGSEA. CDR3 size: 12 residues. The DNA for the CDR3 is TGCAGCGTTGAAGCGTTGGGCGCTGAAGCTTTCTTT. This encodes CSVEALGAEAFF.

This chain connects TRBV5-4 to TRBJ2-3; 12 nucleotides match TRBD2. This CDR3 has 16 residues. The V and J ends lost 3 bases and 5 bases, in that order; junction bases with no gene match: 7. Germline CDR1 and CDR2: SGHNT and YYREEE (reference sequence). The CDR3 loop reads CASSYGLAGTGDTQYF. CDR3 DNA: TGTGCCAGCAGCTATGGACTAGCGGGAACGGGAGATACGCAGTATTTT.

This rearrangement joins TRBV28 to TRBJ1-2; D unclear. CDR1 MDHEN and CDR2 SYDVKM come from the germline V gene. Trimming left V 11 bases short and J 4 bases short, with 11 bases between. The CDR3 sequence is 11 residues long. CDR3 nucleotides: TGTGCCGTTAAGGGCCCCTATGGCTACACCTTC. This encodes CAVKGPYGYTF.

The gene calls are TRBV12-3 or TRBV12-4 and TRBJ1-1; tentatively, D is TRBD1 (5 bases). The CDR3 loop spans 14 amino acids. The V end lost 4 bases, the J end lost 2 bases, and 11 bases lay between the germline ends. In DNA, the CDR3 is TGTGCCAGCAGTTCACAGGTGTTTAACACTGAAGCTTTCTTT. It translates to CASSSQVFNTEAFF.

This clonotype has more than one count but fewer than ten. The genes are TRBV15 and TRBJ2-7; 10 bases map to TRBD2. The V segment lost 0 bases and the J segment 4 bases; nucleotides outside the gene matches: 6. Germline V lookup: CDR1 LNHNV, CDR2 YYDKDF (reference sequence). The CDR3 spans 16 residues. In DNA form, the CDR3 reads TGTGCCACCAGCAGAGATCGTACTAGCGGGATGTACGAGCAGTACTTC. Amino acid sequence: CATSRDRTSGMYEQYF. Looking up the rest from reference TRBV15 and TRBJ2-7 gives the full variable domain: DAMVIQNPRYQVTQFGKPVTLSCSQTLNHNVMYWYQQKSSQAPKLLFHYYDKDFNNEADTPDNFQSRRPNTSFCFLDIRSPGLGDTAMYLCATSRDRTSGMYEQYFGPGTRLTVT.

This sequence joins TRBV7-8 and TRBJ2-7, with D perhaps given as TRBD1 or TRBD2 (6 bases each). This CDR3 comprises 13 residues. Germline loops: CDR1 SGHVS, CDR2 FQNEAQ. V lost 4 bases, J lost 2 bases, and 9 bases lay in between. The DNA of the CDR3 is TGTGCCAGCAGCTCCGGGGGCGCCTACGAGCAGTACTTC. It specifies CASSSGGAYEQYF.

This clonotype was found a few times. The chain has TRBV2 and TRBJ2-2; D may be TRBD2 (7 bases). V was cut by 4 bases and J by 0 bases, with 15 bases left in between. The CDR3 has 17 amino acids. Germline-derived CDR1 and CDR2 are SNHLY and FYNNEI. The CDR3 sequence: CASSVRGAGANTGELFF. The CDR3 bases are TGTGCCAGCAGTGTCCGGGGGGCAGGGGCGAACACCGGGGAGCTGTTTTTT.

Only a few counts were recorded for this clonotype. V is TRBV5-1 and J is TRBJ1-1; TRBD1 aligns across 9 bases. V dropped 4 bases and J dropped 0; count of bases not matched to a gene: 13. This CDR3 region has 18 residues. Germline V gives CDR1 SGHRS, CDR2 YFSETQ. As DNA, the CDR3 is TGCGCCAGCAGCAGGGAGGGACAGGGTCGTTTCATGAACACTGAAGCTTTCTTT. Protein sequence: CASSREGQGRFMNTEAFF.

On this clonotype itself: Relative to the germline gene, one junction end is altered; a read error may explain this. The chain uses TRBV19 and TRBJ2-5; no clear D. Germline values: CDR1 LNHDA, CDR2 SQIVND (reference sequence). CDR3 length: 13 residues. CDR3 sequence: CASGKSIKETRYF. CDR3 DNA sequence: TGTGCCAGTGGCAAGTCAATCAAAGAGACCCGGTACTTC.

The rearrangement joins TRBV27 to TRBJ2-1; 10 bases are a match to TRBD1. Germline V gene sequence: CDR1 MNHEY, CDR2 SMNVEV (reference sequence). The V and J ends lost 4 bases and 2 bases, in that order; junction bases with no gene match: 8. The CDR3 is 17 residues long. The CDR3 nucleotides read TGTGCCAGCAGTTCCCTATCCGGGACAGGGGCCTACAATGAGCAGTTCTTC. Protein product: CASSSLSGTGAYNEQFF.

V and J are TRBV6-5 and TRBJ1-2; perhaps TRBD1 as D (5 bases). V was cut by 6 bases and J by 3 bases, with 14 bases left in between. The CDR3 has 14 residues. The germline CDR1 and CDR2 sequences are MNHEY and SVGAGI. CDR3 coding DNA: TGTGCCAGCAGCCGGACACCCGGTGACTATGGCTACACCTTC. Encoded protein: CASSRTPGDYGYTF.

The rearrangement joins TRBV5-1 to TRBJ1-1; 8 nucleotides align to TRBD1. V gave up 2 bases and J gave up 2 bases; unmatched junction bases: 5. The CDR3 has 15 amino acids. Germline lookup yields CDR1 SGHRS and CDR2 YFSETQ. The CDR3, as DNA: TGCGCCAGCAGCTTCACCGGGACAGGTAACACTGAAGCTTTCTTT. This codes for CASSFTGTGNTEAFF.